This T cell receptor beta chain originates from a study of blood T cell repertoires in COVID-19. Across the whole study: COVID-19 samples from acute and convalescent phases originated in the United States, Italy and Spain.

The data were produced by immunoSEQ multiplex PCR, yet TCRdb's version contains in-frame clones alone and is incomplete. Among about 41,000 clones, 70% to 90% were seen once, and the ten largest hold roughly 4.3%. V was clipped by 3 bases and J by 4 bases, with 9 bases between them. CDR3 length equals 13 residues. Sequencing used peripheral blood. This TCR was recovered from a man in his fifties or sixties with acute or convalescent COVID-19. This chain joins TRBV12-3 or TRBV12-4 and TRBJ1-1, with unresolved D. CDR3 loop: CASSFEEFTEAFF. As DNA, the CDR3 is TGTGCCAGCAGTTTCGAGGAGTTCACTGAAGCTTTCTTT.